Below are 14 T cell receptor beta chains sequenced from a single sample in a study of T cells in Graves' hyperthyroidism and ophthalmopathy. Amplification yielded TCR beta CDR3 regions, with RNA transcripts as the source. HTBI primers were used for first-round RT-PCR of the TCR CDR3. TCRdb fed the multiplex PCR reads into MiXCR, producing one record per CDR3 protein. The data contain around 600,000 distinct CDR3 sequences, about 14% of them seen just once; the ten biggest clones take up approximately 12%. The source material was blood. These TCRs come from a woman aged 50 to 60 with Graves' ophthalmopathy.

The sample holds many counts of this clonotype. The gene calls are TRBV18 and TRBJ2-7, with D unclear. The V end was cut by 5 bases, the J end by 6 bases, with 11 bases between. CDR1 is KGHSH, CDR2 LQKENI, per germline. The CDR3 extends over 12 amino acids. The chain's CDR3 is CASSASLSEQYF. Here the CDR3 DNA reads TGTGCCAGCTCAGCATCCCTAAGCGAGCAGTACTTC. Together with reference TRBV18 and TRBJ2-7, the CDR3 gives the full variable domain: NAGVMQNPRHLVRRRGQEARLRCSPMKGHSHVYWYRQLPEEGLKFMVYLQKENIIDESGMPKERFSAEFPKEGPSILRIQQVVRGDSAAYFCASSASLSEQYFGPGTRLTVT.

On this clonotype: This may stem from a read error, because a much larger clone lies one nucleotide away. The chain is built from TRBV9 and TRBJ2-1; 9 nucleotides match TRBD2. CDR3 size: 15 residues. With 3 bases clipped from V and 8 bases from J, the junction kept 9 bases outside the gene matches. Germline lookup yields CDR1 SGDLS and CDR2 YYNGEE. In nucleotides, the CDR3 is TGTGCCAGCAGCGAGGGGACTAGCTGGAGTGATGAGCAGTTCTTC. Translated: CASSEGTSWSDEQFF.

In this sample, this clonotype turned up many times. CDR3 DNA: TGTGCCAGCAGCCAAGGGCCCGGGGGGCAGAGGCAAGAGACCCAGTACTTC. Translation: CASSQGPGGQRQETQYF. V is TRBV3-1 and J is TRBJ2-5, with TRBD2 as a possible D gene (7 bases). The CDR3 sequence is 17 residues long. CDR1 and CDR2 from the germline V gene are LGHDT and YNNKEL (reference sequence). V was trimmed by 1 base and J by 2 bases, leaving 17 bases between them.

The table lists this clonotype with many counts. In DNA, the CDR3 is TGTGCCAGCAGTCCCCCCCGGGACAGGGTAGATACGAATGAGCAGTTCTTC. As protein: CASSPPRDRVDTNEQFF. The genes are TRBV6-2 or TRBV6-3 and TRBJ2-1, with 9 bases aligning to TRBD1. V shed 5 bases, J shed 7 bases, and the junction held 15 bases outside the gene matches. Germline V gives CDR1 MNHEY, CDR2 SVGEGT. The CDR3 length is 17 residues.

The chain is built from TRBV6-1 and TRBJ2-7, with D perhaps TRBD1 (5 bases). Germline assignment: CDR1 MNHNS and CDR2 SASEGT. This CDR3 comprises 15 residues. V lost 8 bases, J lost 1 base, and 18 bases lay in between. The CDR3 reads CASRTYETESYEQYF. The CDR3 DNA follows: TGTGCCAGCCGCACCTACGAGACAGAGTCCTACGAGCAGTACTTC.

Ten or more counts support this clonotype. V and J are TRBV28 and TRBJ1-2, with 11 positions matching TRBD1. V shed 3 bases, J shed 5 bases, and the junction held 5 bases outside the gene matches. The germline V gene encodes CDR1 MDHEN and CDR2 SYDVKM. This CDR3 is built from 15 residues. The CDR3 sequence is CASSFRGTGGYGYTF. DNA for the CDR3: TGTGCCAGCAGTTTCCGCGGGACAGGGGGATATGGCTACACCTTC.

In its sample, this clonotype was seen many times. The V call is TRBV28, the J call TRBJ2-1, with D unresolved. This CDR3 spans 16 amino acids. With 2 bases removed from V and 5 bases from J, the gap between germline ends came to 16 bases. Per the germline V gene, CDR1 is MDHEN and CDR2 is SYDVKM. CDR3 region: CASSLLQVGVDNEQFF. The DNA of the CDR3 is TGTGCCAGCAGTTTACTGCAGGTTGGGGTTGACAATGAGCAGTTCTTC.

V gene TRBV28 combines with J gene TRBJ2-5; 11 bases match TRBD1. The CDR3 sequence is 16 residues long. CDR1 is MDHEN and CDR2 is SYDVKM in the germline V gene. The V and J ends lost 5 bases and 1 base, in that order; junction bases with no gene match: 6. The CDR3, as DNA: TGTGCCAGCAGTCTCGGGACAGGGGGACCCCAAGAGACCCAGTACTTC. Protein: CASSLGTGGPQETQYF.

Comments on this clonotype: A much more abundant neighbour one base away suggests this may be a read error. The chain is built from TRBV9 and TRBJ2-1; D unresolved. Germline CDR1 is SGDLS and CDR2 is YYNGEE. CDR3 length: 16 amino acids. Trimming shortened V by 0 bases and J by 10 bases, and 20 bases separated the two germline ends. The CDR3 nucleotides are TGTGCCAGCAGCGTAGGGTTGTTAGACCCGCCTTACGAGCAGTTCTTC. Its translation: CASSVGLLDPPYEQFF.

As regards this clonotype: Being one base from a much bigger clone, this may be a read error. This is likely a read error, given that the CDR3 carries no conserved phenylalanine or tryptophan at its end. The chain combines TRBV9 with TRBJ2-2; no reliable D call. The V end was cut by 0 bases, the J end by 6 bases, with 12 bases between. The CDR3 runs 15 residues. CDR1 and CDR2 (germline): SGDLS, YYNGEE. CDR3 loop: CASSVGTLGAGELFS. In nucleotides, the CDR3 is TGTGCCAGCAGCGTAGGGACGCTGGGCGCCGGGGAGCTGTTTTCT.

The chain carries TRBV30 and TRBJ1-3; D is unclear. This CDR3 is built from 11 residues. Trimming removed 4 bases from V and 7 bases from J, with 8 bases in between. Germline V gene lookup returns CDR1 GTSNPN and CDR2 SVGIG (reference sequence). CDR3 loop: CAWMYGNTIYF. The CDR3 nucleotides read TGTGCCTGGATGTACGGGAACACCATATATTTT.

This clonotype was counted at least ten times. The chain carries TRBV18 and TRBJ2-1, with 11 positions matching TRBD2. This CDR3 comprises 16 residues. The trim removed 1 base at V and 4 bases at J, leaving 3 bases unmatched. The germline V gene has CDR1 KGHSH and CDR2 LQKENI. The CDR3 protein is CASSPQTSGAYNEQFF. DNA of the CDR3: TGTGCCAGCTCACCACAGACTAGCGGGGCATACAATGAGCAGTTCTTC.

The chain combines TRBV5-4 with TRBJ2-3; D unresolved. The germline V gene encodes CDR1 SGHNT and CDR2 YYREEE (reference sequence). The CDR3 totals 17 residues. V lost 4 bases to trimming and J lost 0 bases, with 18 bases between them. The CDR3 region has the DNA TGTGCCAGCAGCCCAGAATTGTCAGCGACTAGCACAGATACGCAGTATTTT. This gives the protein CASSPELSATSTDTQYF. Supplemented by reference TRBV5-4 and TRBJ2-3, the full variable domain reads ETGVTQSPTHLIKTRGQQVTLRCSSQSGHNTVSWYQQALGQGPQFIFQYYREEENGRGNFPPRFSGLQFPNYSSELNVNALELDDSALYLCASSPELSATSTDTQYFGPGTRLTVL.

The chain links TRBV12-3 or TRBV12-4 to TRBJ2-1; the D is unclear. Deletions cut 6 bases from V and 8 bases from J, with 14 bases between. The CDR3 consists of 13 residues. In nucleotides, the CDR3 is TGTGCCAGCAGCCGTGAACAGCGCGATGAGCAGTTCTTC. It translates to CASSREQRDEQFF.